This T cell receptor (beta chain) is drawn from a study of technical replicates of blood from a handful of donors. Libraries were prepared by immunoSEQ multiplex PCR; TCRdb keeps only in-frame clonotypes and omits some of them. The sample lists 65,000 to 75,000 clones; around 87% were seen once. The CDR3 runs 14 residues. CDR1 and CDR2 from the germline V gene are SGHAT and FQNNGV. V was trimmed by 4 bases and J by 2 bases, leaving 11 bases between them. This TCR derives from a human donor in good health. Some clones in this sample may be carry-over from other donors' samples. The sample taken for sequencing was PBMCs. The chain carries TRBV11-2 and TRBJ1-1; no firm D call. The CDR3 loop reads CASSSAGSNTEAFF. The DNA of the CDR3 is TGTGCCAGCAGCTCCGCGGGCTCTAACACTGAAGCTTTCTTT. Full variable domain (rest looked up from reference TRBV11-2 and TRBJ1-1): EAGVAQSPRYKIIEKRQSVAFWCNPISGHATLYWYQQILGQGPKLLIQFQNNGVVDDSQLPKDRFSAERLKGVDSTLKIQPAKLEDSAVYLCASSSAGSNTEAFFGQGTRLTVV.